This T cell receptor beta chain was documented in a study of cytotoxic CD8 clonotypes in ibrutinib-treated CLL. Sequencing was performed with immunoSEQ multiplex PCR; in TCRdb, only in-frame clones are kept and a portion is missing. The sample shows roughly 13,000 clones, under 75% of them seen only once. V shed 4 bases and J shed 5 bases, with 16 bases lying between them. Germline assignment: CDR1 SGHRS and CDR2 YFSETQ. CDR3 length: 14 residues. This TCR was recovered from a human donor with chronic lymphocytic leukemia. This material consisted of PBMCs, taken before ibrutinib treatment. J is TRBJ2-7 and V is TRBV5-1, with D maybe TRBD1 (6 bases). CDR3 coding DNA: TGCGCCAGCAGCAGACAGGACGGGTCGGACGAGCAGTACTTC. The encoded protein is CASSRQDGSDEQYF.